Listed below are T cell receptor beta chains from one sample, sequenced in a study of blood T cell repertoires in COVID-19. TCRdb keeps only in-frame clones here, not all; method: immunoSEQ multiplex PCR. The table has approximately 160,000 clones, 70% to 90% seen once. The specimen was peripheral blood. These receptors all stem from a man aged 45-65 years with active or convalescent COVID-19. Both conserved end residues are trimmed from each CDR3. A clone size is listed for some rows: how often the clone was seen (once, few, many), or a class if it is expanded.

TRBV24-1	.	TRBJ1-4	ATSDFPVEKLF
TRBV9	.	TRBJ1-4	ASSVGAGRYEKLF
TRBV7-9	.	TRBJ2-7	ASSLAREAVLSYEQY
TRBV5-1	.	TRBJ2-2	ASSPSVAGSGELF
TRBV7-3	once	TRBJ1-6	ASSSSGTTNSPLH
TRBV25-1	.	TRBJ1-6	ASSESTGGLSPLH
TRBV18	few	TRBJ2-5	ASSSEETQY
TRBV3-1/TRBV3-2	.	TRBJ1-1	ASSPYMNTEAF
TRBV9	few	TRBJ1-3	ASSVDAGQGVRASGNTIY
TRBV2	.	TRBJ1-5	ASKKGQNQPQH
TRBV6-5	.	TRBJ1-6	ASRLHGGGGGTLH
TRBV4-2	.	TRBJ1-4	ASSQDSGFVKLF
TRBV9	.	TRBJ1-5	ASSVEGDRGQPQH
TRBV24-1	.	TRBJ1-2	ATSGYGNYGYT
TRBV6-5	.	TRBJ2-1	ASSYSEGAGHNEQF
TRBV19	.	TRBJ1-3	ASSVTVFGNTIY
TRBV9	.	TRBJ2-2	ASSVGNSGPNTGELF
TRBV29-1	.	TRBJ1-3	SVGQDGNTIY
TRBV6-6	.	TRBJ2-1	ASSYISNEQF
TRBV9	once	TRBJ2-4	ASSVQPGQGNIQY
TRBV5-6	.	TRBJ2-2	ASSSLRLTGELF
TRBV18	.	TRBJ1-5	ASSPPPGGRSNQPQH
TRBV5-6	.	TRBJ1-2	ASSLATVSPGYT
TRBV21-1	.	TRBJ2-5	ASSETSGGRETQY
TRBV7-8	.	TRBJ2-1	ASSLALWQRYNEQF
TRBV9	.	TRBJ2-3	ASSAQRPGTDTQY
TRBV3-1/TRBV3-2	.	TRBJ1-2	ASSQISGDYGYT
TRBV29-1	.	TRBJ1-1	SVSGTGSTEAF
TRBV6-1	.	TRBJ2-1	ASSEAGYSYNEQF
TRBV4-2	.	TRBJ1-2	ASSQVGVNYGYT
TRBV7-6	.	TRBJ2-1	ASSHFLAGGPDSYNEQF
TRBV4-2	.	TRBJ1-5	ASSQELRRSNQPQH
TRBV5-6	.	TRBJ2-2	ASSTGTSGGGHTGELF
TRBV19	.	TRBJ2-3	ASSIEREYSDTQY
TRBV29-1	.	TRBJ2-5	SATTGRYEETQY
TRBV29-1	.	TRBJ1-4	SVEDLSEKLF
TRBV6-2/TRBV6-3	few	TRBJ2-7	ASSYAEGTSLSYEQY